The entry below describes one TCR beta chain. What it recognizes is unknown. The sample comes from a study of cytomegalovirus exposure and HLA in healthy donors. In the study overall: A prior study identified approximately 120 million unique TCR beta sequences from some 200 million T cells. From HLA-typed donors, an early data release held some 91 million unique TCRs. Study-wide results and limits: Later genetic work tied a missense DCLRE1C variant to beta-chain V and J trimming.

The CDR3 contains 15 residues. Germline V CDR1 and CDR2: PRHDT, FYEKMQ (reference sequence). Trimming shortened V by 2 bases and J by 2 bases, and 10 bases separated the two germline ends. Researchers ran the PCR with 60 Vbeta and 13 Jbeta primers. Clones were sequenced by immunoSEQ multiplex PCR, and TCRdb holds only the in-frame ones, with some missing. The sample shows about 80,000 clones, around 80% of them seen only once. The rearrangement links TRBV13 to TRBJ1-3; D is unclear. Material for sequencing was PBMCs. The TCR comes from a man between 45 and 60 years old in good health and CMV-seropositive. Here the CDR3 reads CASSLPAGTGNTIYF. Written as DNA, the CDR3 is TGTGCCAGCAGCTTACCCGCGGGGACTGGAAACACCATATATTTT.